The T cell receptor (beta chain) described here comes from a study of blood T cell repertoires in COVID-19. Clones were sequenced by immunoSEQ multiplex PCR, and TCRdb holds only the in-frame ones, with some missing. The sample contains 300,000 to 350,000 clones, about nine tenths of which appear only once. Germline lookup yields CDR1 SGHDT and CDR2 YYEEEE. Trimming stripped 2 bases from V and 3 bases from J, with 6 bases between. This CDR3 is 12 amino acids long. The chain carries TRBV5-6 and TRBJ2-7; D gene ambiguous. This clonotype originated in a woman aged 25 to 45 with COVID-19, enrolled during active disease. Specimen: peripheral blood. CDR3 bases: TGTGCCAGCAGCTTCGCGAGCTACGAGCAGTACTTC. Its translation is CASSFASYEQYF.